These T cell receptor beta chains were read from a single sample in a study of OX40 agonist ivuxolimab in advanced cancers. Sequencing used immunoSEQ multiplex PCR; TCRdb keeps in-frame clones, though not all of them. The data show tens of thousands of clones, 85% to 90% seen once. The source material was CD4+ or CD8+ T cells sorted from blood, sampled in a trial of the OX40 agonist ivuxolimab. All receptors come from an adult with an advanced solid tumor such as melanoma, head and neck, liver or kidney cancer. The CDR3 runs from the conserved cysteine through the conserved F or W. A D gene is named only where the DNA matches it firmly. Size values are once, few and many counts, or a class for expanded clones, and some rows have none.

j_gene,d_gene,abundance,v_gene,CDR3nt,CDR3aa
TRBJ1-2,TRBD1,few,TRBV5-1,TGCGCCAGCAGCTTGGCCCCGACAGGGGTAATGACTAACTATGGCTACACCTTC,CASSLAPTGVMTNYGYTF
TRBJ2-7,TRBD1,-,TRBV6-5,TGTGCCAGCAGTCCCCCCGGGACAGGCTTCGAGCAGTACTTC,CASSPPGTGFEQYF
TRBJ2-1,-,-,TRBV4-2,TGTGCCAGCAGCCAAGTTCCGCTCTCGAACTACAATGAGCAGTTCTTC,CASSQVPLSNYNEQFF
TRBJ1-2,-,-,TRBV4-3,TGCGCCAGCAGCCAAGGGACGGGGGGATATGGCTACACCTTC,CASSQGTGGYGYTF
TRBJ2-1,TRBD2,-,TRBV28,TGTGCCAGCAGCTCTCCTAGACTAGCGGGAGGGCGGAATGAGCAGTTCTTC,CASSSPRLAGGRNEQFF
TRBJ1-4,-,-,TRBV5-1,TGCGCCAGCAAGTACGAGGGGCAGCCGAATGAAAAACTGTTTTTT,CASKYEGQPNEKLFF
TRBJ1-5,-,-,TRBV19,TGTGCCAGTAGTATAAGGGACACCCGCAATCAGCCCCAGCATTTT,CASSIRDTRNQPQHF
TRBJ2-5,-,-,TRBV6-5,TGTGCCAGCAGATCCAGGGTGAGAGGAGAGACCCAGTACTTC,CASRSRVRGETQYF
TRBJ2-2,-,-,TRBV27,TGTGCCAGCAGTCTAGGACAGCTGAACACCGGGGAGCTGTTTTTT,CASSLGQLNTGELFF
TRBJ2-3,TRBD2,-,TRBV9,TGTGCCAGCAGCCACGGGACTAGCGGGAGAGTGGATACGCAGTATTTT,CASSHGTSGRVDTQYF
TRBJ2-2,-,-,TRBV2,TGTGCCAGCCTGATTGGTCGCCTGAACACCGGGGAGCTGTTTTTT,CASLIGRLNTGELFF
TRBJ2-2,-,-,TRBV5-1,TGCGCCAGCAGCCCCGACGGGGCCTTAGTCGGGGAGCTGTTTTTT,CASSPDGALVGELFF
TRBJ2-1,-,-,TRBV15,TGTGCCACCAGCAGAGAAGGACAGGAGCAGTTCTTC,CATSREGQEQFF
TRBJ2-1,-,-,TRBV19,TGTGCCAGTAGTATAGATCGGGCGGGGGCCCACAATGAGCAGTTCTTC,CASSIDRAGAHNEQFF
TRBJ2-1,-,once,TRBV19,TGTGCCAGTAGTACGGAGCGCGCCGACAATGAGCAGTTCTTC,CASSTERADNEQFF
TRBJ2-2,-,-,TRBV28,TGTGCCAGCAGACTTACCCCCGGACCCAACACCGGGGAGCTGTTTTTT,CASRLTPGPNTGELFF
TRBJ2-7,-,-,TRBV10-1,TGCGCCAGCAGTGAGTGGAGCGAGGGCTACGAGCAGTACTTC,CASSEWSEGYEQYF
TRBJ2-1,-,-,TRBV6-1,TGTGCCAGTTGGTCGGGGGCGTCCTACAATGAGCAGTTCTTC,CASWSGASYNEQFF
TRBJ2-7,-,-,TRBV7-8,TGTGCCAGCAGCTTAGCGCTCGGCCCATACGAGCAGTACTTC,CASSLALGPYEQYF
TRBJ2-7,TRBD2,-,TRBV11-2,TGTGCCAGCAGCTTAGTTGGGCCAGCGGGAGCCTACGAGCAGTACTTC,CASSLVGPAGAYEQYF
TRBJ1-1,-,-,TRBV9,TGTGCCAGCAGCCAGATCTCGAACACTGAAGCTTTCTTT,CASSQISNTEAFF
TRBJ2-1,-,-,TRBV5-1,TGCGCCAGCAGCTCAGGAGGGAGCTCCTACAATGAGCAGTTCTTC,CASSSGGSSYNEQFF
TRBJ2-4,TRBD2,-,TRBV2,TGTGCCAGCAGTTCGACTAGCGGGGGCGGGGTCATTCAGTACTTC,CASSSTSGGGVIQYF
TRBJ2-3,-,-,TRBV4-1,TGCGCCAGCAGCCAAGAGCGGGCAGATACGCAGTATTTT,CASSQERADTQYF
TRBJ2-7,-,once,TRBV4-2,TGTGCCAGCAGCCAGAGGGGTCCGGACTTTTCGAGCTCCTACGAGCAGTACTTC,CASSQRGPDFSSSYEQYF
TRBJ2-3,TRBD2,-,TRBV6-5,TGTGCCACTAGCGTGGCGGGAGCGAATACGCAGTATTTT,CATSVAGANTQYF
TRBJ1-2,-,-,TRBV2,TGTGCCAGCAGTGAAGGCGGGGGCTCGGGCTATGGCTACACCTTC,CASSEGGGSGYGYTF
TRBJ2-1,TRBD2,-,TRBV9,TGTGCCAGCAGCGTACGTGGGACTAGCGGGGGGAATGAGCAGTTCTTC,CASSVRGTSGGNEQFF
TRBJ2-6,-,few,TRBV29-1,TGCAGCGGAAGTACAGGGACGTCTGGGGCCAACGTCCTGACTTTC,CSGSTGTSGANVLTF
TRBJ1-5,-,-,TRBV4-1,TGCGCCAGCAGCCTCCTTCCCGCCAATCAGCCCCAGCATTTT,CASSLLPANQPQHF
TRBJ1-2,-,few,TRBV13,TGTGCCAGCAGCTTATTGAAGGGGGGCTACACCTTC,CASSLLKGGYTF
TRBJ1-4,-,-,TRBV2,TGTGCCAGCAGAGAAACGGGTCTCACGAGTAATGAAAAACTGTTTTTT,CASRETGLTSNEKLFF
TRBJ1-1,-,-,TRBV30,TGTGCCTGGAGTTTAGGGACGAGAAACACTGAAGCTTTCTTT,CAWSLGTRNTEAFF
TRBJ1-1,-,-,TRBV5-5,TGTGCCAGCAGCATTAACACTGAAGCTTTCTTT,CASSINTEAFF
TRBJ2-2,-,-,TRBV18,TGTGCCAGCTCATCACCGGGAAAAAGAGACGGGGAGCTGTTTTTT,CASSSPGKRDGELFF
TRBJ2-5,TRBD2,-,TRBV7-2,TGTGCCAGCAGCTTAGGACTAGCGGGGGGTCCGTACCAAGAGACCCAGTACTTC,CASSLGLAGGPYQETQYF
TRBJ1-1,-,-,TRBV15,TGTGCCACCAGCAGAGGAACAGGAATGAACACTGAAGCTTTCTTT,CATSRGTGMNTEAFF
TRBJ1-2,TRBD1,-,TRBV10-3,TGTGCCATCAGTGGGGCCCCGGGACAGAACTATGGCTACACCTTC,CAISGAPGQNYGYTF
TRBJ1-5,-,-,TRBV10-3,TGTGCCATCAGTGCCCACGAGCGGGGTCTCAATCAGCCCCAGCATTTT,CAISAHERGLNQPQHF
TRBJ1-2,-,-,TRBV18,TGTGCCAGCTCACCGACGGCAGACTATGGCTACACCTTC,CASSPTADYGYTF
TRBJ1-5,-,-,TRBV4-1,TGCGCCAGCAGCCAAGATTGGGCAGGGGATAGCAATCAGCCCCAGCATTTT,CASSQDWAGDSNQPQHF
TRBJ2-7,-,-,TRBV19,TGTGCCAGTAGTATGGGGGGACAGTACGAGCAGTACTTC,CASSMGGQYEQYF
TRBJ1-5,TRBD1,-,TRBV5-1,TGCGCCAGCAGCTTGGAAGGACAGGGAAGCAATCAGCCCCAGCATTTT,CASSLEGQGSNQPQHF
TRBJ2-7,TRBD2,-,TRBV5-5,TGTGCCAGCAGCTTGCCGACTAGCGGGAGCGAGCAGTACTTC,CASSLPTSGSEQYF
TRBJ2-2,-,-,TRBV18,TGTGCCAGCTCCCGCTCAGAGAACACCGGGGAGCTGTTTTTT,CASSRSENTGELFF